This T cell receptor (beta chain) was identified in a study of neoadjuvant anti-PD-1 for oral cavity cancer. Study in general: Non-progressing patients received a fourth nivolumab dose near day 43, then surgery on days 50-56. General observations from the study: Pretreatment Treg/Th17 ratio correlated inversely with post-treatment tumor clonality.

In regard to this clone: The antigen is not known.

V dropped 0 bases and J dropped 6; count of bases not matched to a gene: 5. Germline V gene data show CDR1 as SGDLS and CDR2 as YYNGEE. The CDR3 runs to 15 residues. The patients had HPV-negative, locally advanced oral cavity squamous cell carcinoma. PBMCs were not maintained or expanded in culture before analysis. Profiling relied on immunoSEQ multiplex PCR, and the TCRdb table lists in-frame clones only, not all of them. The table includes tens of thousands of clones, about four fifths detected once. The sample consisted of PBMCs, taken before nivolumab (anti-PD-1) treatment. The V and J genes are TRBV9 and TRBJ1-1, with 10 bases that match TRBD1. The receptor comes from a person aged 35 to 85 with oral cavity squamous cell carcinoma. CDR3 bases: TGTGCCAGCAGCGTAGTAGCCGGGACAGGGGCTGAAGCTTTCTTT. Translated, it gives CASSVVAGTGAEAFF.